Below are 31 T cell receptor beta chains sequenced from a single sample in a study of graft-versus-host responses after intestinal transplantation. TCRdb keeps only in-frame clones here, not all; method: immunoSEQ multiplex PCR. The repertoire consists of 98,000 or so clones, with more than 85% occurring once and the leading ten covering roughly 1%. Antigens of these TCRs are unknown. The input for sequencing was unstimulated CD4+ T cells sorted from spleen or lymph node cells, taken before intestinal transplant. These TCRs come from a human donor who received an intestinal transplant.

CDR3 DNA: TGTGCCAGCAGTGATAGCGGGAGGGCCGGGGATGAGCAGTTCTTC. As protein: CASSDSGRAGDEQFF. This chain links TRBV28 with TRBJ2-1; TRBD2 aligns across 11 bases. CDR3 size: 15 residues. Germline V CDR1 and CDR2: MDHEN, SYDVKM. Unmatched junction bases numbered 8, after V lost 5 bases and J lost 8 bases.

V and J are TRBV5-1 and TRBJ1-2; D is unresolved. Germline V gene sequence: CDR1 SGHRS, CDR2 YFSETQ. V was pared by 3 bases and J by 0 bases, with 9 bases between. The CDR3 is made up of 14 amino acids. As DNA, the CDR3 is TGCGCCAGCAGCTCGGAGGCCTCTAACTATGGCTACACCTTC. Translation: CASSSEASNYGYTF.

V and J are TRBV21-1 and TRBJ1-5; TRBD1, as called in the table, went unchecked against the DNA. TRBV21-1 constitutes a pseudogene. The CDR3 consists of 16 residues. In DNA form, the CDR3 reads TGTGCCAGCACTACAGGGGGGTGTGATAGCAATCAGCCCCAGCATTTT. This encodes CASTTGGCDSNQPQHF.

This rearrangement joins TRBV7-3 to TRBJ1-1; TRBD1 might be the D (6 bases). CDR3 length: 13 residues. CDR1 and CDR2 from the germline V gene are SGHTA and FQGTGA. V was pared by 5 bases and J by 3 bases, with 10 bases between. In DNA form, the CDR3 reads TGTGCCAGCAGCCAAGGGGGTTACACTGAAGCTTTCTTT. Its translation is CASSQGGYTEAFF. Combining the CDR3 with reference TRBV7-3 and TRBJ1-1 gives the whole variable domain GAGVSQTPSNKVTEKGKYVELRCDPISGHTALYWYRQSLGQGPEFLIYFQGTGAADDSGLPNDRFFAVRPEGSVSTLKIQRTERGDSAVYLCASSQGGYTEAFFGQGTRLTVV.

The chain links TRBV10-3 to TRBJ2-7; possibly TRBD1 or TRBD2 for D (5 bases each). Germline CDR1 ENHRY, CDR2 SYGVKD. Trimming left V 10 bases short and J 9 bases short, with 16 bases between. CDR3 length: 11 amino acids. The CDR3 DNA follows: TGTGCCAGCTCCGGGGCCCTGGGGCAGTACTTC. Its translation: CASSGALGQYF.

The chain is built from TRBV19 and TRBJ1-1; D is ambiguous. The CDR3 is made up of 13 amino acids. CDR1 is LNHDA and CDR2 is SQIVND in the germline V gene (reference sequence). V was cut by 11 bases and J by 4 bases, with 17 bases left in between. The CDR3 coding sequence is TGTGCCGCCCTTGGGAGGGCCGGCACTGAAGCTTTCTTT. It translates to CAALGRAGTEAFF.

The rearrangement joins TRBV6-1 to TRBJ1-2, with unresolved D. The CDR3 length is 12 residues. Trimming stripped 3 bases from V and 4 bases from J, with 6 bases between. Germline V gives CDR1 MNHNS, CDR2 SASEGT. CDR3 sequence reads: CASSEWSYGYTF. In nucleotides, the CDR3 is TGTGCCAGCAGTGAGTGGTCCTATGGCTACACCTTC.

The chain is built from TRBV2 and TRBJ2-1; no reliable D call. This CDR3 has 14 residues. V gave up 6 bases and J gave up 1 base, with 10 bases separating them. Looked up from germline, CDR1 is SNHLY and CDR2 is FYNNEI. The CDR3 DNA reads TGTGCCAGCAGAACCTATGGGTCCTACAATGAGCAGTTCTTC. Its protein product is CASRTYGSYNEQFF.

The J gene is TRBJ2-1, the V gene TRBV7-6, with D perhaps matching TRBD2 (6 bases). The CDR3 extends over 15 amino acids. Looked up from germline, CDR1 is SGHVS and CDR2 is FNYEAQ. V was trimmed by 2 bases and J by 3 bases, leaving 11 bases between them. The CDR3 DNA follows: TGTGCCAGCAGCTTAACTAGCTCGCTCTACAATGAGCAGTTCTTC. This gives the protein CASSLTSSLYNEQFF.

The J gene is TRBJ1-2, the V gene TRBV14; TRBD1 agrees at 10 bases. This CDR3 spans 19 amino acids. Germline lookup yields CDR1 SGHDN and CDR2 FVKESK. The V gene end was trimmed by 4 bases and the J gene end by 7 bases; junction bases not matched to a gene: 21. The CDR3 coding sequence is TGTGCCAGCAGCCTCTTCCCCAGGCGTTCCGGGACAGGGGATGGTGGCTACACCTTC. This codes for CASSLFPRRSGTGDGGYTF.

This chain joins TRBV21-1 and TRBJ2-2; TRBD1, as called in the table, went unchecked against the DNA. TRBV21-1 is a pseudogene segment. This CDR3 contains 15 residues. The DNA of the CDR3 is TGTGCCAGCATGGACGGACAGAAGGTCACCGGGGAGCTGTTTTTT. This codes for CASMDGQKVTGELFF.

The CDR3 reads CASSPGGLAAFSYEQYF. CDR3 coding DNA: TGTGCCAGCAGCCCCGGGGGACTAGCGGCCTTCTCCTACGAGCAGTACTTC. The chain couples TRBV11-1 to TRBJ2-7, with TRBD2 matching 11 bases. Germline CDR1 reads SGHAT; CDR2 reads FQDESV (reference sequence). The V and J ends lost 5 bases and 0 bases, in that order; junction bases with no gene match: 9. There are 17 residues in the CDR3.

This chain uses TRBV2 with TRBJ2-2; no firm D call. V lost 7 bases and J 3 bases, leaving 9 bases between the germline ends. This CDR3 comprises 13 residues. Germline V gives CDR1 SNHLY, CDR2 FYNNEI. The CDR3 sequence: CASMKEDTGELFF. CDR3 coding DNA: TGTGCCAGCATGAAGGAAGACACCGGGGAGCTGTTTTTT.

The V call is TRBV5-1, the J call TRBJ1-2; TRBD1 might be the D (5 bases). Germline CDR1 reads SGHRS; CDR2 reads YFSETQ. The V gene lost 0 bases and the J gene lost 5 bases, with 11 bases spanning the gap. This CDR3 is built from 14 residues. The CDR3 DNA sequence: TGCGCCAGCAGCTTGGAAGGGGCGTTATATGGCTACACCTTC. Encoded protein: CASSLEGALYGYTF.

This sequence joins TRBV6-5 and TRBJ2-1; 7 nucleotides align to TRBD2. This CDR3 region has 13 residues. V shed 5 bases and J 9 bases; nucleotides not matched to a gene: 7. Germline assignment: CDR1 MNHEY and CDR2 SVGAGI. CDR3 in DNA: TGTGCCAGCAGTACTGGGACTACACGTGAGCAGTTCTTC. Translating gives CASSTGTTREQFF.

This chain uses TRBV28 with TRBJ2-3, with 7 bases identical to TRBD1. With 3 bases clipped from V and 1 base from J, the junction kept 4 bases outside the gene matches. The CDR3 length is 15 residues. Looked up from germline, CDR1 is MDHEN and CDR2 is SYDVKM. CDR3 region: CASSLWQGGTDTQYF. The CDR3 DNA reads TGTGCCAGCAGTTTGTGGCAGGGGGGCACAGATACGCAGTATTTT.

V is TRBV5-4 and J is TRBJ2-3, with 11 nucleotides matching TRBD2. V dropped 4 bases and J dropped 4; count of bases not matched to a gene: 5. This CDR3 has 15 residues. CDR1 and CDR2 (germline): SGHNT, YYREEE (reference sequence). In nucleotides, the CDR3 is TGTGCCAGCAGCCGTACTAGCGGGAGTTCAGATACGCAGTATTTT. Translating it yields CASSRTSGSSDTQYF.

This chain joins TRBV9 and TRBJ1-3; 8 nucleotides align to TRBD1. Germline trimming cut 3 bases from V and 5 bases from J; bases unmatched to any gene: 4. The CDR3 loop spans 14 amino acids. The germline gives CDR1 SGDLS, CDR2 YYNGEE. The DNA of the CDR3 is TGTGCCAGCAGCGAAGACAGGGGCCGAAACACCATATATTTT. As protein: CASSEDRGRNTIYF.

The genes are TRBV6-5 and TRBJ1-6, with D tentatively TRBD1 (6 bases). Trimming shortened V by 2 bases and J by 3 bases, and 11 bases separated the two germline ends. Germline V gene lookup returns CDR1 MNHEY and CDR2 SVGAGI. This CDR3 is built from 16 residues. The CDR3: CASSYDRTYYNSPLHF. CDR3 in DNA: TGTGCCAGCAGTTACGACAGGACATACTATAATTCACCCCTCCACTTT.

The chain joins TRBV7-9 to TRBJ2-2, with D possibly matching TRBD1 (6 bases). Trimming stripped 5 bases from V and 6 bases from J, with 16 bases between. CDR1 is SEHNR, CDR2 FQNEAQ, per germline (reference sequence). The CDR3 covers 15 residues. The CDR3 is CASSPGQQRSGELFF. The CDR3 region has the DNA TGTGCCAGCAGCCCCGGACAGCAAAGGTCCGGGGAGCTGTTTTTT.

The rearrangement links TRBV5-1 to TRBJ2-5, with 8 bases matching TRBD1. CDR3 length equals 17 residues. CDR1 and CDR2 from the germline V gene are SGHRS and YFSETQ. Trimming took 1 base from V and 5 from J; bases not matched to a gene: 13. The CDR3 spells CASSLSLNRGFRETQYF. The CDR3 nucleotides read TGCGCCAGCAGCTTGTCTTTAAACAGGGGGTTCCGGGAGACCCAGTACTTC.

The CDR3 DNA follows: TGTGCCAGCAGCCCATCAGTTGCGGGAGGGCTTTCTGAGCAGTTCTTC. It is translated as CASSPSVAGGLSEQFF. The chain combines TRBV5-4 with TRBJ2-1; 9 nucleotides line up with TRBD2. Germline lookup yields CDR1 SGHNT and CDR2 YYREEE (reference sequence). CDR3 length: 16 amino acids. With 4 bases clipped from V and 9 bases from J, the junction kept 14 bases outside the gene matches.

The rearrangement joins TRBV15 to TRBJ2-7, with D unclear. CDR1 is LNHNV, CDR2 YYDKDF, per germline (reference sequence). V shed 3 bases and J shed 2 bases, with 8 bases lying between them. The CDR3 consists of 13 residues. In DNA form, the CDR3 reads TGTGCCACCAGCAGGGCCCTGACCTACGAGCAGTACTTC. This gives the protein CATSRALTYEQYF.

Here the CDR3 DNA reads TGTGCCAGCAGCCGGACATCCGGGTGGGGCCACTGGTCGACTGAAGCTTTCTTT. Its protein product is CASSRTSGWGHWSTEAFF. This sequence joins TRBV14 and TRBJ1-1; TRBD1 is a possible D gene (5 bases). Per germline, CDR1 SGHDN and CDR2 FVKESK. The CDR3 contains 18 residues. Trimming shortened V by 4 bases and J by 5 bases, and 26 bases separated the two germline ends.

The CDR3 here is CASTLMGVGKSEQYF. The CDR3 nucleotides read TGTGCCAGCACCCTGATGGGGGTTGGGAAGTCCGAGCAGTACTTC. The rearrangement uses TRBV6-1 and TRBJ2-5; D possibly uses TRBD1 or TRBD2 (5 bases each). TRBJ2-7 explains the end of the DNA better; the J call may be wrong. Germline V gene sequence: CDR1 MNHNS, CDR2 SASEGT. This CDR3 region has 15 residues.

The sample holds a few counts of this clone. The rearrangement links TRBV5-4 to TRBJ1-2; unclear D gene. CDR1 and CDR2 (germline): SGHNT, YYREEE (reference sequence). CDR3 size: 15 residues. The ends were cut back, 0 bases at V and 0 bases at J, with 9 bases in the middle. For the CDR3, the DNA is TGTGCCAGCAGCTTGGCGCTCGGGGCTAACTATGGCTACACCTTC. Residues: CASSLALGANYGYTF.

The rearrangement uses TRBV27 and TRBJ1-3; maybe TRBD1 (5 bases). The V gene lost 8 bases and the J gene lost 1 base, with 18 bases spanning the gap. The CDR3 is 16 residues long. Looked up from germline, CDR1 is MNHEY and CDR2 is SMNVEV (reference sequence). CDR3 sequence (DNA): TGTGCCAGCCCATTTCCGGGACGACTTTCTGGAAACACCATATATTTT. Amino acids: CASPFPGRLSGNTIYF.

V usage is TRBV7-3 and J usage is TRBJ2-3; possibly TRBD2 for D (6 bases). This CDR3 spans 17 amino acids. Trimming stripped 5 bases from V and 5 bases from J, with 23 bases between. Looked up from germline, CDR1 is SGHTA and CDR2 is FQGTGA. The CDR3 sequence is CASSDVAGTRELDTQYF. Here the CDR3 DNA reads TGTGCCAGCAGCGACGTAGCCGGGACTCGAGAACTAGATACGCAGTATTTT.

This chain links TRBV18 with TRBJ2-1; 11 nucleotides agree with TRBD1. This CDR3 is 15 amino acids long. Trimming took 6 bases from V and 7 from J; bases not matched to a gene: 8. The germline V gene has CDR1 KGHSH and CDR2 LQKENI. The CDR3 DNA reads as TGTGCCAGCTCTCACCGGGACAGGGGGGCTAATGAGCAGTTCTTC. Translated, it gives CASSHRDRGANEQFF.

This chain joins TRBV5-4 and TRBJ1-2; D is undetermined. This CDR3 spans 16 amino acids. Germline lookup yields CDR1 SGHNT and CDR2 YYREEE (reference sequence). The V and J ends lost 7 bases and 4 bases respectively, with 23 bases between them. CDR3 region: CASGRIIPGKTYGYTF. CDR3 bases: TGTGCCAGCGGCCGCATCATACCAGGAAAGACCTATGGCTACACCTTC. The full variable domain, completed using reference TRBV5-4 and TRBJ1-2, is ETGVTQSPTHLIKTRGQQVTLRCSSQSGHNTVSWYQQALGQGPQFIFQYYREEENGRGNFPPRFSGLQFPNYSSELNVNALELDDSALYLCASGRIIPGKTYGYTFGSGTRLTVV.

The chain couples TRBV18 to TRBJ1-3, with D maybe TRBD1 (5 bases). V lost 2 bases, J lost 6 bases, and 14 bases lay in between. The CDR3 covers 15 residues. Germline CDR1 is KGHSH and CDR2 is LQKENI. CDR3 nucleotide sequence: TGTGCCAGCTCACCAGCGGCAGGGTCGGCAAACACCATATATTTT. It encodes CASSPAAGSANTIYF.